This TCR beta chain was captured in a study of blood T cell repertoires in COVID-19. Study information: T cells, B-cell-depleted T cells, or PBMCs supplied cDNA or gDNA.

Authors' processing steps: From reference gene primer amplification, estimates of nucleated cell counts were derived. Here immunoSEQ multiplex PCR was the method, and the copy in TCRdb shows in-frame clones only, minus some. The DNA was the basis for D and trimming; V, J and clone size are from that table. Among some 80,000 clones listed, 80% were seen once. The CDR3 runs 14 residues. The germline CDR1 and CDR2 sequences are MNHEY and SVGAGI. Trimming took off 9 bases at V and 0 bases at J, with 12 bases between the two ends. The TCR originated in a man in his fifties or sixties with active or convalescent COVID-19. Sequenced sample: peripheral blood. This chain joins TRBV6-5 and TRBJ1-3; D call uncertain. CDR3 residues: CASSDWGSGNTIYF. The CDR3 bases are TGTGCCAGTTCGGACTGGGGCTCTGGAAACACCATATATTTT.